These 19 T cell receptor beta chains were sequenced from one sample in a study of blood T cell repertoires in COVID-19. Some clones are missing from TCRdb's copy, which holds only in-frame ones; the method was immunoSEQ multiplex PCR. The sample lists over 150,000 clones; roughly 84% were seen once. The sequenced sample was peripheral blood. Source of these receptors: a man between 18 and 29 years old with active or convalescent COVID-19.

This clone has just a few counts. J is TRBJ1-1 and V is TRBV29-1, with 10 bases that match TRBD1. V lost 6 bases and J lost 5; bases outside the gene matches: 6. Germline CDR1 reads SQVTM; CDR2 reads ANQGSEA. CDR3 length equals 13 residues. CDR3 bases: TGCAGCGTCGACGGACAGGGGGGGACTGAAGCTTTCTTT. Translation gives CSVDGQGGTEAFF.

The gene calls are TRBV7-6 and TRBJ2-1; a weak D match, TRBD1 (5 bases). Trimming removed 1 base from V and 11 bases from J, with 12 bases in between. The CDR3 is made up of 13 amino acids. Per germline, CDR1 SGHVS and CDR2 FNYEAQ. The CDR3 DNA reads TGTGCCAGCAGCTTAGGAACAGGTACCCAGCAGTTCTTC. Its translation is CASSLGTGTQQFF.

The rearrangement joins TRBV7-3 to TRBJ2-1; 10 positions agree with TRBD2. The junction had 4 bases not matched to a gene; V was cut back by 1 base and J by 7 bases. Germline CDR1 and CDR2: SGHTA and FQGTGA. The CDR3 length is 15 residues. This chain's CDR3 is CASSLKAGGGNEQFF. The CDR3 region has the DNA TGTGCCAGCAGCTTAAAAGCGGGAGGGGGGAATGAGCAGTTCTTC.

V gene TRBV5-4 combines with J gene TRBJ2-7; D possibly corresponds to TRBD2 (7 bases). Germline CDR1 is SGHNT and CDR2 is YYREEE (reference sequence). Trimming removed 0 bases from V and 2 bases from J, with 12 bases in between. The CDR3 contains 15 residues. The CDR3 is CASSLALGGAYEQYF. The CDR3 region has the DNA TGTGCCAGCAGCTTGGCTTTAGGGGGGGCCTACGAGCAGTACTTC. The whole variable domain, filled in from reference TRBV5-4 and TRBJ2-7, reads ETGVTQSPTHLIKTRGQQVTLRCSSQSGHNTVSWYQQALGQGPQFIFQYYREEENGRGNFPPRFSGLQFPNYSSELNVNALELDDSALYLCASSLALGGAYEQYFGPGTRLTVT.

This chain uses TRBV3-1 (or the pseudogene TRBV3-2) with TRBJ1-2; D perhaps matches TRBD1 (5 bases). Germline V CDR1 and CDR2: LGHDT, YNNKEL (reference sequence). CDR3 length: 15 amino acids. V lost 1 base to trimming and J lost 4 bases, with 13 bases between them. CDR3 loop: CASSQVGGDVYGYTF. The CDR3 bases are TGTGCCAGCAGCCAAGTAGGAGGGGATGTCTATGGCTACACCTTC.

The count of this clone is one. The chain recombines TRBV6-5 with TRBJ1-5, with 9 nucleotides matching TRBD1. Unmatched junction bases numbered 7, after V lost 6 bases and J lost 4 bases. This CDR3 region has 15 residues. Germline values: CDR1 MNHEY, CDR2 SVGAGI. The CDR3 sequence is CASSRGQGINQPQHF. CDR3 sequence (DNA): TGTGCCAGCAGCCGCGGACAGGGGATAAATCAGCCCCAGCATTTT.

V is TRBV11-2 and J is TRBJ2-1; 10 bases match TRBD1. This CDR3 region has 15 residues. Trimming took 4 bases from V and 3 from J; bases not matched to a gene: 3. The V gene's germline CDR1 is SGHAT and CDR2 FQNNGV. In DNA form, the CDR3 reads TGTGCCAGCAGCTCGGACAGGGGGAACTACAATGAGCAGTTCTTC. Translated: CASSSDRGNYNEQFF.

The DNA of the CDR3 is TGTGCCAGCAGCTTACTCCCAGCGGGAGACTACAATGAGCAGTTCTTC. Its protein is CASSLLPAGDYNEQFF. The chain has TRBV7-9 and TRBJ2-1; TRBD2 matches at 8 bases. The CDR3 runs to 16 residues. The V gene end was trimmed by 2 bases and the J gene end by 3 bases; junction bases not matched to a gene: 6. Germline V gives CDR1 SEHNR, CDR2 FQNEAQ (reference sequence).

This chain connects TRBV7-9 to TRBJ2-6, with D maybe TRBD2 (6 bases). This CDR3 is built from 16 residues. V shed 3 bases and J shed 0 bases, with 9 bases lying between them. Germline-derived CDR1 and CDR2 are SEHNR and FQNEAQ (reference sequence). Here the CDR3 DNA reads TGTGCCAGCAGCTTGGGAGGAGACTCTGGGGCCAACGTCCTGACTTTC. Translating gives CASSLGGDSGANVLTF.

This clone occurred once. The chain carries TRBV9 and TRBJ1-1, with D unclear. This CDR3 has 17 residues. Germline loops: CDR1 SGDLS, CDR2 YYNGEE. Deletions cut 0 bases from V and 0 bases from J, with 15 bases between. The chain's CDR3 is CASSVDPASRVNTEAFF. In DNA, the CDR3 is TGTGCCAGCAGCGTAGATCCAGCTTCTAGAGTGAACACTGAAGCTTTCTTT.

The rearrangement joins TRBV11-3 to TRBJ1-4, with TRBD1 matching over 10 bases. The length of the CDR3 is 15 residues. V lost 5 bases and J lost 5; bases outside the gene matches: 5. The germline V gene has CDR1 SGHNT and CDR2 YENEEA. CDR3 in amino acids: CASSPGQGTNEKLFF. For the CDR3, the DNA is TGTGCCAGCAGCCCGGGACAGGGGACAAATGAAAAACTGTTTTTT.

The chain couples TRBV4-1 to TRBJ1-5; D is undetermined. V gave up 0 bases and J gave up 6 bases, with 9 bases separating them. CDR1 and CDR2 (germline): MGHRA, YSYEKL. The CDR3 loop spans 14 amino acids. The CDR3 bases are TGCGCCAGCAGCCAAGATTCAGTGATTCAGCCCCAGCATTTT. Protein product: CASSQDSVIQPQHF.

Here the CDR3 DNA reads TGTGCCAGCAGTCCACAGGGGAAGGACCTCCACTTT. Its translation: CASSPQGKDLHF. The J gene is TRBJ1-6, the V gene TRBV2, with 7 bases fitting TRBD1. Germline V gene data show CDR1 as SNHLY and CDR2 as FYNNEI. V was clipped by 5 bases and J by 15 bases; unmatched bases: 7. The length of the CDR3 is 12 residues.

This rearrangement joins TRBV19 to TRBJ1-2; D not resolved. V was pared by 0 bases and J by 4 bases, with 15 bases between. This CDR3 spans 16 amino acids. Germline-derived CDR1 and CDR2 are LNHDA and SQIVND (reference sequence). The CDR3 DNA reads as TGTGCCAGTAGTATAGAGTCCGGACCGAGGGCCTATGGCTACACCTTC. Encoded protein: CASSIESGPRAYGYTF. The full variable domain, completed using reference TRBV19 and TRBJ1-2, is DGGITQSPKYLFRKEGQNVTLSCEQNLNHDAMYWYRQDPGQGLRLIYYSQIVNDFQKGDIAEGYSVSREKKESFPLTVTSAQKNPTAFYLCASSIESGPRAYGYTFGSGTRLTVV.

The genes are TRBV4-1 and TRBJ2-1; D unclear. The V end was cut by 1 base, the J end by 4 bases, with 5 bases between. The CDR3 has 13 amino acids. Germline assignment: CDR1 MGHRA and CDR2 YSYEKL. The CDR3, as DNA: TGCGCCAGCAGCCAAGTTCGTTACAATGAGCAGTTCTTC. This sequence encodes CASSQVRYNEQFF.

As concerns this clone: At one boundary the junction diverges from the germline segment, which might be a read error. Here the CDR3 reads CASRLLGTSGGDRDTQYF. CDR3 DNA: TGTGCCAGCAGGTTATTAGGTACTAGCGGGGGGGACAGAGATACGCAGTATTTT. This sequence joins TRBV27 and TRBJ2-3, with TRBD2 matching 13 bases. The germline gives CDR1 MNHEY, CDR2 SMNVEV (reference sequence). CDR3 length: 18 residues.

The chain couples TRBV4-1 to TRBJ2-3; tentatively, D is TRBD2 (6 bases). The germline CDR1 and CDR2 sequences are MGHRA and YSYEKL. This CDR3 has 14 amino acids. V shed 0 bases and J shed 3 bases, with 7 bases lying between them. The CDR3 nucleotides read TGCGCCAGCAGCCAAGACCGGGGGACAGATACGCAGTATTTT. It specifies CASSQDRGTDTQYF.

V and J are TRBV28 and TRBJ1-3; D remains ambiguous. The CDR3 is 12 residues long. V gave up 3 bases and J gave up 3 bases, with 3 bases separating them. The germline gives CDR1 MDHEN, CDR2 SYDVKM. CDR3 bases: TGTGCCAGCAGTTTTCTTGGAAACACCATATATTTT. It encodes CASSFLGNTIYF.

The V call is TRBV25-1, the J call TRBJ2-5, with D possibly being TRBD2 (5 bases). The CDR3 spans 17 residues. The V end lost 2 bases, the J end lost 2 bases, and 18 bases lay between the germline ends. Germline CDR1 reads MGHDK; CDR2 reads SYGVNS. CDR3 loop: CASSERESGNFQETQYF. The CDR3 nucleotides are TGTGCCAGCAGTGAAAGGGAAAGCGGAAACTTTCAAGAGACCCAGTACTTC.